These 3 T cell receptor beta chains were all obtained from the same sample, sequenced in a study of cytomegalovirus exposure and HLA in healthy donors. Primers included in the PCR were 60 Vbeta and 13 Jbeta primers. Produced via immunoSEQ multiplex PCR; TCRdb's table is partial and in-frame only. The table records about 88,000 clones, 70% to 90% of them present only once. Material: PBMCs. The receptors were gathered from a man between 18 and 29 years old in good health and CMV-seronegative.

This sequence joins TRBV7-6 and TRBJ2-7; TRBD2 matches 8 bases. CDR3 length equals 15 residues. V lost 1 base, J lost 3 bases, and 5 bases stayed unmatched. Per germline, CDR1 SGHVS and CDR2 FNYEAQ. The CDR3 DNA sequence: TGTGCCAGCAGCTTAGAGGCGGGAGGTTACTACGAGCAGTACTTC. Its protein is CASSLEAGGYYEQYF.

V is TRBV9 and J is TRBJ2-6; D is possibly TRBD2 (5 bases). Between the trimmed V and J ends, which lost 0 bases and 1 base, there was a span of 5 bases. Per the germline V gene, CDR1 is SGDLS and CDR2 is YYNGEE. The length of the CDR3 is 15 residues. CDR3 amino acids: CASSVAGSGANVLTF. As DNA, the CDR3 is TGTGCCAGCAGCGTAGCGGGGTCTGGGGCCAACGTCCTGACTTTC.

CDR3 in amino acids: CASSAQRDRSYNEQFF. For the CDR3, the DNA is TGTGCCAGCAGCGCCCAGCGGGACCGCTCCTACAATGAGCAGTTCTTC. V usage is TRBV5-6 and J usage is TRBJ2-1, with TRBD2 matching 7 bases. V dropped 4 bases and J dropped 0; count of bases not matched to a gene: 7. Germline loops: CDR1 SGHDT, CDR2 YYEEEE. The CDR3 runs 16 residues.